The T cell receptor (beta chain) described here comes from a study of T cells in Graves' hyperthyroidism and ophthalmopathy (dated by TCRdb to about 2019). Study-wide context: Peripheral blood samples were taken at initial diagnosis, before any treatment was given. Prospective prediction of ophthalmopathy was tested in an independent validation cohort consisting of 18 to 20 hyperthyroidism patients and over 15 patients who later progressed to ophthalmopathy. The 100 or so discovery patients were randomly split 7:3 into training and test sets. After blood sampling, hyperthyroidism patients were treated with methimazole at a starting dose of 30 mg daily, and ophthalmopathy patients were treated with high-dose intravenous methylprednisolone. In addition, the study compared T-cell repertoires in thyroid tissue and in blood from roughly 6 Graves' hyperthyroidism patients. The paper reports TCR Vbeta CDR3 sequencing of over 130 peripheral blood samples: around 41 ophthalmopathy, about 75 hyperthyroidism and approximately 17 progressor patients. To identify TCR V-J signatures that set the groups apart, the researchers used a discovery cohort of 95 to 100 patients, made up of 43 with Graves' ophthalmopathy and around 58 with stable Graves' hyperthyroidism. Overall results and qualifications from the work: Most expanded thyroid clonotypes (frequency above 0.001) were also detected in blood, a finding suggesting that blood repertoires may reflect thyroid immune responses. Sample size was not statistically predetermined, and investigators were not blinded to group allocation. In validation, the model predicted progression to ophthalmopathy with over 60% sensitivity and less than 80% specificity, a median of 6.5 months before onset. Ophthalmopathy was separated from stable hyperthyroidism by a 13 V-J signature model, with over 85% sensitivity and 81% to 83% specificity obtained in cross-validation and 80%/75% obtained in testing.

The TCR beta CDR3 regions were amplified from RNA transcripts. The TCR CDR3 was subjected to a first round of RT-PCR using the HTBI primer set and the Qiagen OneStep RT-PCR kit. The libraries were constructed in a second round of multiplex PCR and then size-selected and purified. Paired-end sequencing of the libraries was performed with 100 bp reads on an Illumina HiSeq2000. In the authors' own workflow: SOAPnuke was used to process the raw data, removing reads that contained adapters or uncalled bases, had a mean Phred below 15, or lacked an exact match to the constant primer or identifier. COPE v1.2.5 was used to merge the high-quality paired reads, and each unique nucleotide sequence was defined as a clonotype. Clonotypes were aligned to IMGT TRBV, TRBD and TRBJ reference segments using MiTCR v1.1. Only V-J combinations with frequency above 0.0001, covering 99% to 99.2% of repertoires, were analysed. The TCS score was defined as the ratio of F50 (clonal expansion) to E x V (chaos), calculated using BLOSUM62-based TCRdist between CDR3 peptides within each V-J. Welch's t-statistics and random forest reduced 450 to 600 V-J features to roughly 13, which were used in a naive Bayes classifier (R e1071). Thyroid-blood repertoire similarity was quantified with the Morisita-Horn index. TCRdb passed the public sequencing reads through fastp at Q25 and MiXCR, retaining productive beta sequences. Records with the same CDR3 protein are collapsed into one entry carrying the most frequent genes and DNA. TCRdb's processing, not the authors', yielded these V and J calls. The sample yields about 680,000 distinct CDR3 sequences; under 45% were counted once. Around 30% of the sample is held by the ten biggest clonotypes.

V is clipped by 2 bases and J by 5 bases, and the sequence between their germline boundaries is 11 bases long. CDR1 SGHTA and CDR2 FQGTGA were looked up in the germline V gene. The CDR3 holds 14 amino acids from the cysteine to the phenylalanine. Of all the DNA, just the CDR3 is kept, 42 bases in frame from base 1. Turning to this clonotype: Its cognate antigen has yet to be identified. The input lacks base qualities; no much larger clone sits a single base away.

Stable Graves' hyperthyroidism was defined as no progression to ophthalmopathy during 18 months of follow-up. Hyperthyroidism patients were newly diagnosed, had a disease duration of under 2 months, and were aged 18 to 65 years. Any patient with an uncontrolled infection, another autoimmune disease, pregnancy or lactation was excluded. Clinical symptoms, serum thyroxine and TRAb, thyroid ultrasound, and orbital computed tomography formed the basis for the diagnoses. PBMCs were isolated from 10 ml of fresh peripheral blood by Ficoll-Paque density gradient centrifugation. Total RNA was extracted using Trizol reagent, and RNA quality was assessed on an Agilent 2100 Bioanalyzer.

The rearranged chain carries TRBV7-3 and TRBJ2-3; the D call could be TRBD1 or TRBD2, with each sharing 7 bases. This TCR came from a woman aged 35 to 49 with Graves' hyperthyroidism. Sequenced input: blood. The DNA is TGTGCCAGCAGCTTAGGCAGGGGGGGAGATACGCAGTATTTT. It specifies CASSLGRGGDTQYF.